This is a list of T cell receptor beta chains from one sample in a study of blood T cell repertoires in COVID-19. The repertoire was sequenced with immunoSEQ multiplex PCR; TCRdb's copy has only in-frame clones and lacks some. The data show 76,000 or so clones, about 90% seen once. The sample taken for sequencing was peripheral blood. The receptors here all came from a man older than 75 in a cohort sampled during active COVID-19. The CDR3 runs from the conserved cysteine through the conserved F or W. A D gene is named only where the DNA matches it firmly. The size field is filled for only some rows; it gives once, few, many or a size class.

size,D,J,V,length,DNA,CDR3
NA,TRBD2,TRBJ2-5,TRBV5-1,19,TGCGCCAGCAGCTTGCGGGCTAGCGGGGGGGCCGGAGATCGGGAGACCCAGTACTTC,CASSLRASGGAGDRETQYF
few,TRBD2,TRBJ2-1,TRBV5-4,15,TGTGCCAGCAGCCGTAGCGGGGGGGCATACAATGAGCAGTTCTTC,CASSRSGGAYNEQFF
NA,NA,TRBJ1-6,TRBV13,16,TGTGCCAGCAGCTTGTCATATAGATCCTATAATTCACCCCTCCACTTT,CASSLSYRSYNSPLHF
NA,NA,TRBJ2-3,TRBV25-1,17,TGTGCCAGCAGTTGGGGGGGTCGGACAGGGTCCGTAGATACGCAGTATTTT,CASSWGGRTGSVDTQYF
NA,NA,TRBJ1-1,TRBV28,13,TGTGCCAGCACTAGAGGCGCAGCGTCTGAAGCTTTCTTT,CASTRGAASEAFF
NA,NA,TRBJ2-3,TRBV3-1/TRBV3-2,15,TGTGCCAGCAGCTTCAAGCGGCGAGAGGGAGATACGCAGTATTTT,CASSFKRREGDTQYF
once,TRBD1,TRBJ1-2,TRBV29-1,14,TGCAGCGTTGAGCCCCCGACAGGGGGCTATGGCTACACCTTC,CSVEPPTGGYGYTF
once,NA,TRBJ1-1,TRBV11-2,13,TGTGCCAGCAGCCGCCAGACAGGTACTGAAGCTTTCTTT,CASSRQTGTEAFF
NA,NA,TRBJ2-1,TRBV18,15,TGTGCCAGCTCAGCAACAGGGGGGGCCTACAATGAGCAGTTCTTC,CASSATGGAYNEQFF
NA,NA,TRBJ1-1,TRBV6-2/TRBV6-3,16,TGTGCCAGCAGTTACTCCGGGATCAGGGGTGGCACTGAAGCTTTCTTT,CASSYSGIRGGTEAFF
NA,TRBD2,TRBJ2-1,TRBV29-1,16,TGCAGCGTTGTAGCTAGCGGGGGGGCCTCCTACAATGAGCAGTTCTTC,CSVVASGGASYNEQFF
few,NA,TRBJ2-5,TRBV19,12,TGTGCCAGCGGGAAGAACCAAGAGACCCAGTACTTC,CASGKNQETQYF
NA,NA,TRBJ1-6,TRBV9,15,TGTGCCAGCAGCCCTAGGGGGGGGGCGAATTCACCCCTCCACTTT,CASSPRGGANSPLHF
NA,TRBD1,TRBJ1-4,TRBV18,15,TGTGCCAGCTCACCCGGACAGGAGATTAATGAAAAACTGTTTTTT,CASSPGQEINEKLFF
NA,NA,TRBJ2-5,TRBV7-9,14,TGTGCCAGCAGTCCGGGCGGGGCCTGGGAGACCCAGTACTTC,CASSPGGAWETQYF
once,NA,TRBJ1-2,TRBV18,15,TGTGCCAGCTCCCAGAAGTGGGAGTCTAACTATGGCTACACCTTC,CASSQKWESNYGYTF
NA,TRBD2,TRBJ2-2,TRBV2,15,TGTGCCAGCAGGAATAGCGGGGGGAACACCGGGGAGCTGTTTTTT,CASRNSGGNTGELFF
NA,TRBD1,TRBJ1-6,TRBV27,15,TGTGCCAGCAGTATATCGACAGGGGGCCATTCACCCCTCCACTTT,CASSISTGGHSPLHF
NA,NA,TRBJ2-1,TRBV19,14,TGTGCCAGTAGTATAGATGATCGAGGTGGTGAGCAGTTCTTC,CASSIDDRGGEQFF